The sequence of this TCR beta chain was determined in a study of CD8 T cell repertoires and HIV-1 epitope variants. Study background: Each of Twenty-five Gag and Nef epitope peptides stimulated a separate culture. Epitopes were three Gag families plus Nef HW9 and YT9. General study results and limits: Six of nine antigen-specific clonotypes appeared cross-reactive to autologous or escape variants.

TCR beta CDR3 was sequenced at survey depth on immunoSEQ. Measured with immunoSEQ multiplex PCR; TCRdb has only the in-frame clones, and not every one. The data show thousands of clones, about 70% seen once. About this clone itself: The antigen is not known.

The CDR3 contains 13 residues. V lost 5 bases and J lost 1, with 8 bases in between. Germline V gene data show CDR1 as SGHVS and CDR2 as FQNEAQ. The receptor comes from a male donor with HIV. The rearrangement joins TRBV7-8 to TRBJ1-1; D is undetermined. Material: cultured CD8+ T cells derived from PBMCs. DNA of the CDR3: TGTGCCAGCAGCCTTCGGGGGAACACTGAAGCTTTCTTT. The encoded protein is CASSLRGNTEAFF.